These T cell receptor beta chains were read from a single sample in a study of technical replicates of blood from several donors. Libraries were prepared by immunoSEQ multiplex PCR; TCRdb keeps only in-frame clonotypes and omits some of them. The repertoire holds 50,000 to 70,000 clones, roughly 90% seen once, with approximately 4.4% in the top ten. The sample comprised PBMCs. The receptors here all came from a human donor in good health. Some clones in this sample may be carry-over from other donors' samples. The CDR3 runs from the conserved cysteine through the conserved F or W. D genes are given only for firm matches. Clone size is not always given. Where it is, it says once, few, many or a class for expanded clones.

once | TRBJ2-7 | TRBV7-3 | TRBD2 | CASSLLAGGEQYF | TGTGCCAGCAGCTTACTAGCGGGAGGGGAGCAGTACTTC
. | TRBJ2-3 | TRBV6-5 | TRBD1 | CASSYYPGQGGDTQYF | TGTGCCAGCAGTTACTACCCGGGACAGGGAGGGGATACGCAGTATTTT
. | TRBJ1-2 | TRBV5-4 | . | CASSGRQGYGYTF | TGTGCCAGCAGCGGGCGCCAGGGCTATGGCTACACCTTC
. | TRBJ2-1 | TRBV7-6 | . | CASGVGAAYNEQFF | TGTGCCAGCGGAGTCGGAGCGGCCTACAATGAGCAGTTCTTC
once | TRBJ1-3 | TRBV2 | . | CASSVEGFIAGNTIYF | TGTGCCAGCAGTGTGGAGGGGTTCATCGCTGGAAACACCATATATTTT
. | TRBJ2-7 | TRBV7-3 | TRBD2 | CASSQGLAGTYEQYF | TGTGCCAGCAGCCAAGGACTAGCGGGGACCTACGAGCAGTACTTC
few | TRBJ2-7 | TRBV19 | . | CASSFQGGEQYF | TGTGCCAGTAGTTTCCAGGGAGGCGAGCAGTACTTC
once | TRBJ1-3 | TRBV7-9 | . | CASSLTQGSNTIYF | TGTGCCAGCAGCTTGACACAGGGAAGCAACACCATATATTTT
. | TRBJ2-5 | TRBV7-3 | TRBD1 | CASSLSTGRQETQYF | TGTGCCAGCAGCTTATCGACAGGGCGGCAAGAGACCCAGTACTTC
. | TRBJ1-4 | TRBV7-9 | . | CASSSGVELFF | TGTGCCAGCAGCTCGGGAGTTGAACTGTTTTTT
. | TRBJ2-1 | TRBV7-2 | TRBD2 | CASSSRSGTTYNEQFF | TGTGCCAGCAGCTCCAGGAGCGGGACCACCTACAATGAGCAGTTCTTC
. | TRBJ2-3 | TRBV11-2 | . | CASSPPGHTQYF | TGTGCCAGCAGCCCCCCGGGTCATACGCAGTATTTT
. | TRBJ1-1 | TRBV5-1 | . | CASKVGGTEAFF | TGCGCCAGCAAGGTTGGGGGGACTGAAGCTTTCTTT
. | TRBJ1-4 | TRBV29-1 | TRBD1 | CSARSDRVNEKLFF | TGCAGCGCTCGCTCAGACAGGGTTAATGAAAAACTGTTTTTT
. | TRBJ1-1 | TRBV19 | . | CASSIGRGARTEAFF | TGTGCCAGTAGTATTGGTCGGGGGGCCAGGACTGAAGCTTTCTTT
. | TRBJ2-1 | TRBV5-1 | TRBD2 | CASSLGLANEQFF | TGCGCCAGCAGCTTGGGACTAGCGAATGAGCAGTTCTTC
. | TRBJ2-3 | TRBV7-2 | TRBD1 | CASSLDRGTDTQYF | TGTGCCAGCAGCTTAGACAGGGGGACAGATACGCAGTATTTT
. | TRBJ2-2 | TRBV11-2 | . | CASSLAANTGELFF | TGTGCCAGCAGCTTGGCGGCGAACACCGGGGAGCTGTTTTTT
. | TRBJ1-1 | TRBV27 | TRBD1 | CASSLGGGRTEAFF | TGTGCCAGCAGTTTAGGAGGGGGCAGGACTGAAGCTTTCTTT
. | TRBJ2-1 | TRBV6-4 | . | CASKIVPGGNEQFF | TGTGCCAGCAAAATAGTGCCTGGAGGGAATGAGCAGTTCTTC
. | TRBJ2-4 | TRBV5-1 | . | CASSLGGQLAKNIQYF | TGCGCCAGCAGCTTGGGGGGACAACTAGCCAAAAACATTCAGTACTTC
. | TRBJ2-3 | TRBV19 | . | CASGLLGRGDTQYF | TGTGCCAGTGGCCTGTTGGGGCGCGGAGATACGCAGTATTTT
. | TRBJ2-7 | TRBV9 | . | CASSEAGQWDEQYF | TGTGCCAGCAGCGAGGCGGGACAGTGGGACGAGCAGTACTTC
. | TRBJ2-7 | TRBV4-1 | TRBD2 | CASSLSGLAGVSEQYF | TGCGCCAGCAGCCTATCGGGACTAGCGGGAGTGAGCGAGCAGTACTTC
. | TRBJ1-2 | TRBV18 | TRBD1 | CASSSGQGAFGYTF | TGTGCCAGCTCATCGGGACAGGGGGCCTTTGGCTACACCTTC
few | TRBJ2-2 | TRBV6-4 | . | CASSESGTGELFF | TGTGCCAGCAGTGAGTCGGGAACCGGGGAGCTGTTTTTT
. | TRBJ2-6 | TRBV6-4 | . | CASSGQRSGANVLTF | TGTGCCAGCAGTGGACAGCGCTCTGGGGCCAACGTCCTGACTTTC
few | TRBJ2-3 | TRBV27 | . | CASRWQGTDTQYF | TGTGCCAGCAGGTGGCAGGGAACCGATACGCAGTATTTT
. | TRBJ2-1 | TRBV11-3 | TRBD2 | CASSSQRGGNYNEQFF | TGTGCCAGCAGCTCCCAGCGGGGGGGAAACTACAATGAGCAGTTCTTC
. | TRBJ1-1 | TRBV4-3 | . | CASSQEVGRSTEAFF | TGCGCCAGCAGCCAAGAGGTGGGTAGGAGCACTGAAGCTTTCTTT
once | TRBJ2-5 | TRBV9 | TRBD2 | CASSLAGGPLETQYF | TGTGCCAGCAGCCTCGCGGGAGGACCATTAGAGACCCAGTACTTC
. | TRBJ2-3 | TRBV7-2 | . | CASSNTDWSTDTQYF | TGTGCCAGCAGCAATACTGATTGGAGCACAGATACGCAGTATTTT
. | TRBJ2-4 | TRBV7-2 | . | CASSPTTATGNIQYF | TGTGCCAGCAGCCCCACGACCGCGACGGGAAACATTCAGTACTTC
. | TRBJ2-1 | TRBV5-4 | TRBD2 | CASSSPRASGESNEQFF | TGTGCCAGCAGCTCACCTCGGGCTAGCGGGGAGAGCAATGAGCAGTTCTTC
once | TRBJ1-5 | TRBV9 | . | CASSERGRRRGQPQHF | TGTGCCAGCAGCGAGAGGGGACGACGGAGGGGACAGCCCCAGCATTTT
few | TRBJ1-1 | TRBV20-1 | . | CSARAGAEAFF | TGCAGTGCTAGGGCGGGGGCTGAAGCTTTCTTT
. | TRBJ2-1 | TRBV5-6 | . | CASSGTRRQEQFF | TGTGCCAGCAGCGGAACCAGGAGGCAGGAGCAGTTCTTC
. | TRBJ1-2 | TRBV4-3 | . | CASSQDGGGQKTYGYTF | TGCGCCAGCAGCCAAGACGGGGGGGGTCAGAAGACCTATGGCTACACCTTC
. | TRBJ2-5 | TRBV9 | TRBD2 | CASSAGTSGLQETQYF | TGTGCCAGCAGCGCGGGGACTAGCGGACTTCAAGAGACCCAGTACTTC
. | TRBJ2-1 | TRBV18 | . | CASSPISGSSYNEQFF | TGTGCCAGCTCACCCATTAGCGGCAGCTCCTACAATGAGCAGTTCTTC
. | TRBJ2-5 | TRBV15 | TRBD1 | CATSRSGTGELETQYF | TGTGCCACCAGCAGATCCGGGACAGGGGAGTTGGAGACCCAGTACTTC